The T cell receptor beta chain described here comes from a study of T cell changes during pregnancy in multiple sclerosis. Profiling relied on immunoSEQ multiplex PCR, and the TCRdb table lists in-frame clones only, not all of them. The profile covers roughly 80,000 clones, with about 90% appearing a single time and roughly 1.4% taken by the ten largest. This receptor was obtained from a female donor with multiple sclerosis, enrolled in a pregnancy study. The sequences come from peripheral blood, collected before pregnancy.

CDR3 protein: CASSQGFYEQYF. The CDR3 DNA sequence: TGTGCCAGCAGTCAGGGGTTCTACGAGCAGTACTTC. The chain couples TRBV6-6 to TRBJ2-7, with D tentatively TRBD1 (6 bases). The germline gives CDR1 MNHNY, CDR2 SVGAGI (reference sequence). This CDR3 has 12 amino acids. The V and J ends lost 5 bases and 3 bases respectively, with 8 bases between them.